This T cell receptor beta chain was captured in a study of response to subunit inactivated influenza vaccine. This CDR3 has 15 amino acids. Germline CDR1 is SGHRS and CDR2 is YFSETQ. Unmatched junction bases numbered 6, after V lost 7 bases and J lost 0 bases. One entry per CDR3 protein results from TCRdb running MiXCR on the RT-PCR reads. Among 500,000 or so distinct CDR3 sequences, more than 15% were seen once, and the ten largest hold around 3%. As to this clonotype: Antigen: not known.

Study-level results: The authors put forward the suggestion that each seasonal influenza vaccination may bring in only a limited number of new T cells.

This sequence originates from a man aged 50-75 years who received an inactivated influenza vaccine. The sequencing here drew on CD4+ T cells sorted from PBMCs, taken roughly 24 months after vaccination. The gene calls are TRBV5-1 and TRBJ2-2, with 7 nucleotides matching TRBD1. This CDR3 reads CASGPGTANTGELFF. The CDR3 DNA reads as TGCGCCAGCGGGCCTGGGACAGCGAACACCGGGGAGCTGTTTTTT. Complete variable domain (other parts from reference TRBV5-1 and TRBJ2-2): KAGVTQTPRYLIKTRGQQVTLSCSPISGHRSVSWYQQTPGQGLQFLFEYFSETQRNKGNFPGRFSGRQFSNSRSEMNVSTLELGDSALYLCASGPGTANTGELFFGEGSRLTVL.